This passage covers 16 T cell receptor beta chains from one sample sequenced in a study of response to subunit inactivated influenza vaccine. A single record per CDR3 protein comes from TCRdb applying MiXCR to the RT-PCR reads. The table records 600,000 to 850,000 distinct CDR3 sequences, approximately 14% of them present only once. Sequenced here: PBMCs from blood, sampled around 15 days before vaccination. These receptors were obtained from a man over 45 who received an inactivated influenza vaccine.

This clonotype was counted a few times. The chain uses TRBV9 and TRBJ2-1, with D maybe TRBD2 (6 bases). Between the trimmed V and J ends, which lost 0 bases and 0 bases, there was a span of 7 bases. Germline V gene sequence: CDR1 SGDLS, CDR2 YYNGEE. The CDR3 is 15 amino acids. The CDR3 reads CASSVAGLSYNEQFF. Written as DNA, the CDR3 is TGTGCCAGCAGCGTAGCGGGACTCTCCTACAATGAGCAGTTCTTC.

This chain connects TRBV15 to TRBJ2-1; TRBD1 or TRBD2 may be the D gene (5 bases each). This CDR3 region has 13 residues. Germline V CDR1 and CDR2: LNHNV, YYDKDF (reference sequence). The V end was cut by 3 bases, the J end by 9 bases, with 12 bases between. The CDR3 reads CATSRGDRSEQFF. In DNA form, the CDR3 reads TGTGCCACCAGCAGGGGGGATCGTAGTGAGCAGTTCTTC. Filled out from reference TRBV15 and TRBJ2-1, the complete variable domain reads DAMVIQNPRYQVTQFGKPVTLSCSQTLNHNVMYWYQQKSSQAPKLLFHYYDKDFNNEADTPDNFQSRRPNTSFCFLDIRSPGLGDTAMYLCATSRGDRSEQFFGPGTRLTVL.

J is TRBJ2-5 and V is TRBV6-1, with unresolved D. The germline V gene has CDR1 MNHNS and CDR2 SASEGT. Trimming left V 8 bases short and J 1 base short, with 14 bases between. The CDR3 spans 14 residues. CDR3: CASGRGSAQETQYF. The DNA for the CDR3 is TGTGCCAGCGGTCGAGGAAGCGCCCAAGAGACCCAGTACTTC.

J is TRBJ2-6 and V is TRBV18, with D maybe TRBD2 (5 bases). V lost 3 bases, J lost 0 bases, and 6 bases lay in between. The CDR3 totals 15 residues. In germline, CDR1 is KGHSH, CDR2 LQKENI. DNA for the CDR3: TGTGCCAGCTCACCCGGACTCTCTGGGGCCAACGTCCTGACTTTC. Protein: CASSPGLSGANVLTF. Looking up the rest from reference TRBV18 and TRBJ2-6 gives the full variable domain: NAGVMQNPRHLVRRRGQEARLRCSPMKGHSHVYWYRQLPEEGLKFMVYLQKENIIDESGMPKERFSAEFPKEGPSILRIQQVVRGDSAAYFCASSPGLSGANVLTFGAGSRLTVL.

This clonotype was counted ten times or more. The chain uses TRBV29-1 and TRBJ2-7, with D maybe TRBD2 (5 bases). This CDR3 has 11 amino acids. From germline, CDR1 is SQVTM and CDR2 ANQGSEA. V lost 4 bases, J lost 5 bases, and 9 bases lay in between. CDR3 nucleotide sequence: TGCAGCGTTGCGGAGGTAAACGAGCAGTACTTC. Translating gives CSVAEVNEQYF.

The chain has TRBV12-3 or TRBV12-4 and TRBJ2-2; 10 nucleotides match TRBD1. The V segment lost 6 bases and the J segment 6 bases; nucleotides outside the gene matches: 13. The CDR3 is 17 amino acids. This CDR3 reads CASSYTPGQGIPGELFF. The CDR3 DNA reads TGTGCCAGCAGCTACACCCCGGGACAGGGGATCCCCGGGGAGCTGTTTTTT.

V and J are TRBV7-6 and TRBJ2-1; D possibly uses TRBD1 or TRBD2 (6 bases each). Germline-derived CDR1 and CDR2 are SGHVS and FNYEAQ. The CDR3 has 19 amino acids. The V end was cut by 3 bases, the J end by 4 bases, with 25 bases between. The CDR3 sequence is CASSFKGGLIGRGYNEQFF. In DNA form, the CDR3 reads TGTGCCAGCAGCTTTAAGGGGGGATTAATCGGGAGAGGATACAATGAGCAGTTCTTC.

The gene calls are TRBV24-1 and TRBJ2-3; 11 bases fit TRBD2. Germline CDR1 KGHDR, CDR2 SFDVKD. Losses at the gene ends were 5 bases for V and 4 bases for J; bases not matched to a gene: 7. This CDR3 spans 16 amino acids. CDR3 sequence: CATSAHSGRGPDTQYF. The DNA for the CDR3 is TGTGCCACCAGTGCCCATAGCGGGAGGGGGCCAGATACGCAGTATTTT.

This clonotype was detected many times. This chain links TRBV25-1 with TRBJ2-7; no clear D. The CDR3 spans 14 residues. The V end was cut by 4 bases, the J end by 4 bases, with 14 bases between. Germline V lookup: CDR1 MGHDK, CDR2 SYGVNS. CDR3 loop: CASSALGDIYEQYF. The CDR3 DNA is TGTGCCAGCAGTGCCCTTGGAGATATTTACGAGCAGTACTTC.

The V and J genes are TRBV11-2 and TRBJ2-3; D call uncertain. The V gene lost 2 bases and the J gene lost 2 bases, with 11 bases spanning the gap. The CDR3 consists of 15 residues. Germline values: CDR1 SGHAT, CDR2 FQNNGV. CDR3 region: CASSLIGLSTDTQYF. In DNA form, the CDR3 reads TGTGCCAGCAGCTTAATCGGCCTATCCACAGATACGCAGTATTTT.

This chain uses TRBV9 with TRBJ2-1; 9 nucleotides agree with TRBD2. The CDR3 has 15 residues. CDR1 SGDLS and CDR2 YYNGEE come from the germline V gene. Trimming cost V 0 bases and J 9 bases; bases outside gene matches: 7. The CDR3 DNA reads TGTGCCAGCAGCGTAGAGGTAAGACTAGCGGCTGAGCAGTTCTTC. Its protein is CASSVEVRLAAEQFF.

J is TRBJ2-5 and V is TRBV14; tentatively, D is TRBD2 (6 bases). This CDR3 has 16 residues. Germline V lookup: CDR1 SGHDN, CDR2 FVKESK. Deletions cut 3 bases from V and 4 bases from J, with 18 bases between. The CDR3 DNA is TGTGCCAGCAGCCACGGAGGGCCGCCAGGTAGAGAGACCCAGTACTTC. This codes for CASSHGGPPGRETQYF.

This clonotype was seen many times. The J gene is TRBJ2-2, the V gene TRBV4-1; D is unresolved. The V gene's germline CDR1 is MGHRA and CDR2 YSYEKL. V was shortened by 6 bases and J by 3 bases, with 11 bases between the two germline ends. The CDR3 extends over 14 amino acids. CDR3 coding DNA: TGCGCCAGCAGACTCGACATTTACACCGGGGAGCTGTTTTTT. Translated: CASRLDIYTGELFF.

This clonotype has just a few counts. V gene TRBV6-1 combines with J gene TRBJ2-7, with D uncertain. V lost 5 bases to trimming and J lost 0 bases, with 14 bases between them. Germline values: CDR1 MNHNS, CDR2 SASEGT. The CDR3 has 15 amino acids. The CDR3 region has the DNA TGTGCCAGCAGTCCCCCCGCAGGAGACTCCTACGAGCAGTACTTC. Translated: CASSPPAGDSYEQYF.

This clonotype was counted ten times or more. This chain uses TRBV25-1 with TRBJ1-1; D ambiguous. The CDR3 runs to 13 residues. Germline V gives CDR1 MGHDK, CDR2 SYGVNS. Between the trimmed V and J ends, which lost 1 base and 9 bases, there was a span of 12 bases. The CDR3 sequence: CASSEFGEAKAFF. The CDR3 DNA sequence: TGTGCCAGCAGTGAATTCGGCGAAGCTAAAGCTTTCTTT.

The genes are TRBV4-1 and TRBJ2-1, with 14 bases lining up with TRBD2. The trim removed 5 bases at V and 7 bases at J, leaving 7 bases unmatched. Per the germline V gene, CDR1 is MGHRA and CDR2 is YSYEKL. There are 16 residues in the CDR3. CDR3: CASSGRTSGGTNEQFF. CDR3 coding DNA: TGCGCCAGCAGCGGTCGGACTAGCGGGGGGACGAATGAGCAGTTCTTC.